This TCR beta chain was profiled in a study of blood T cell repertoires in COVID-19. Ages ranged from about 18 to 90 years, with residence in some 25 US areas. Sequenced by immunoSEQ multiplex PCR; TCRdb stores in-frame clones only, minus some. The repertoire includes some 330,000 clones, over 70% of them detected once, and around 5% sits in the top ten. CDR3 size: 18 residues. From germline, CDR1 is SGHTA and CDR2 FQGTGA. V lost 3 bases and J 0 bases, leaving 18 bases between the germline ends. The sequence came from a man aged 30 to 45 who had recovered from COVID-19. Sequenced input: PBMCs or T cells enriched from blood (not recorded which). The chain employs TRBV7-3 and TRBJ1-5; D is ambiguous. CDR3 nucleotides: TGTGCCAGCAGCTTTCGTGGCAGAGGAGGCCATAGCAATCAGCCCCAGCATTTT. Translation: CASSFRGRGGHSNQPQHF. Looking up the rest from reference TRBV7-3 and TRBJ1-5 gives the full variable domain: GAGVSQTPSNKVTEKGKYVELRCDPISGHTALYWYRQSLGQGPEFLIYFQGTGAADDSGLPNDRFFAVRPEGSVSTLKIQRTERGDSAVYLCASSFRGRGGHSNQPQHFGDGTRLSIL.